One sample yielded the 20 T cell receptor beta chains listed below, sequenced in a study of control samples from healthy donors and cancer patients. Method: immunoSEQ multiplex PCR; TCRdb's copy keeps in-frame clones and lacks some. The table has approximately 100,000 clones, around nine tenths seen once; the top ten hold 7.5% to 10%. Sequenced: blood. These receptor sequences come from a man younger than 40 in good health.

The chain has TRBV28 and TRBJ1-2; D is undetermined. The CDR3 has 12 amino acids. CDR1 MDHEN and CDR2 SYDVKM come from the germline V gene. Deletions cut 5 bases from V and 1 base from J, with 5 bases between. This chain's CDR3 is CASSPSNYGYTF. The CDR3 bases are TGTGCCAGCAGTCCAAGTAACTATGGCTACACCTTC.

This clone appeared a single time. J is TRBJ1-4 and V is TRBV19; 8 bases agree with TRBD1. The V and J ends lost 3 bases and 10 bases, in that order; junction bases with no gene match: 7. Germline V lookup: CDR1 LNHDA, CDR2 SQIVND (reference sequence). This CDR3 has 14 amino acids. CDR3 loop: CASSIRDRPPKLFF. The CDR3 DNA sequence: TGTGCCAGTAGTATCCGGGACAGGCCGCCAAAACTGTTTTTT. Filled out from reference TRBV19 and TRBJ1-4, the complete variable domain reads DGGITQSPKYLFRKEGQNVTLSCEQNLNHDAMYWYRQDPGQGLRLIYYSQIVNDFQKGDIAEGYSVSREKKESFPLTVTSAQKNPTAFYLCASSIRDRPPKLFFGSGTQLSVL.

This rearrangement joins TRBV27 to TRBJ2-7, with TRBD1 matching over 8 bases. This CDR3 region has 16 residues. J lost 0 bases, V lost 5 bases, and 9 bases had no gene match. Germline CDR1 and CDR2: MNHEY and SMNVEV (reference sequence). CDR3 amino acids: CASSPGTGSSSYEQYV. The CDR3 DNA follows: TGTGCCAGCAGTCCAGGGACAGGATCGAGCTCCTACGAGCAGTACGTC.

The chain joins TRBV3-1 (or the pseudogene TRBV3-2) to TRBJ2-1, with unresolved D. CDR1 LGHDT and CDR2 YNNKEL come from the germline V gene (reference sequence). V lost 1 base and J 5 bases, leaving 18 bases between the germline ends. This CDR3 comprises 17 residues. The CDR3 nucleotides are TGTGCCAGCAGCCAAGTGGTTTCTGTAACGGAAAACAATGAGCAGTTCTTC. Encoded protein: CASSQVVSVTENNEQFF.

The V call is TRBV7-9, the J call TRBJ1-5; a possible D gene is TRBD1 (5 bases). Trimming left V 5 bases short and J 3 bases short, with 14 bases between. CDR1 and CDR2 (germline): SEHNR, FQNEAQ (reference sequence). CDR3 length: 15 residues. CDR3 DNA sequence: TGTGCCAGCAGCCGAGACAGCCTACCCAATCAGCCCCAGCATTTT. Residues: CASSRDSLPNQPQHF. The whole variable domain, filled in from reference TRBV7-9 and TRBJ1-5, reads DTGVSQNPRHKITKRGQNVTFRCDPISEHNRLYWYRQTLGQGPEFLTYFQNEAQLEKSRLLSDRFSAERPKGSFSTLEIQRTEQGDSAMYLCASSRDSLPNQPQHFGDGTRLSIL.

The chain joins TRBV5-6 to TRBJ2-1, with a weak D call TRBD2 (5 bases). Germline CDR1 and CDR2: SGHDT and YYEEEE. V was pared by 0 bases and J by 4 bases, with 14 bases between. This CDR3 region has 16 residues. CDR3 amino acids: CASSLADYLPYNEQFF. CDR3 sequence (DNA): TGTGCCAGCAGCTTGGCCGACTACCTACCGTACAATGAGCAGTTCTTC.

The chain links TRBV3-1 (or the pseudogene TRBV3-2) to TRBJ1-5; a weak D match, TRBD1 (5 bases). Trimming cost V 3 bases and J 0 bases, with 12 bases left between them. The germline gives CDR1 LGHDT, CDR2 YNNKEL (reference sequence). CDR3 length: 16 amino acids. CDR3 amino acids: CASSHGGGNSNQPQHF. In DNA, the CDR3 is TGTGCCAGCAGCCACGGGGGAGGTAATAGCAATCAGCCCCAGCATTTT.

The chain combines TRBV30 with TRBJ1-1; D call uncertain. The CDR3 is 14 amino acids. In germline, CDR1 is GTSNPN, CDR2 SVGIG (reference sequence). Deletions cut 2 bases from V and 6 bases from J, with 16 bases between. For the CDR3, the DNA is TGTGCCTGGAGTAGATCTGGGCCGATTGCTGAAGCTTTCTTT. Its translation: CAWSRSGPIAEAFF.

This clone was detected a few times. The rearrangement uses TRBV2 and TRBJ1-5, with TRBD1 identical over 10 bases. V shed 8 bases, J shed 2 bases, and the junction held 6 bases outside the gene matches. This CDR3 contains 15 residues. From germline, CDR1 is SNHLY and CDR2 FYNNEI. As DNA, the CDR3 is TGTGCCAGCGAGGGGGACAGGGGAGGCAATCAGCCCCAGCATTTT. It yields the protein CASEGDRGGNQPQHF.

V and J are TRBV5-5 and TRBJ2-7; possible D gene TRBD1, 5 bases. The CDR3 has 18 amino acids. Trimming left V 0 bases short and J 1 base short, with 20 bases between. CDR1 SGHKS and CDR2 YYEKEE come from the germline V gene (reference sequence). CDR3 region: CASSLGTGISFGSYEQYF. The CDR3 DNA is TGTGCCAGCAGCTTGGGAACAGGTATCTCCTTTGGTTCCTACGAGCAGTACTTC.

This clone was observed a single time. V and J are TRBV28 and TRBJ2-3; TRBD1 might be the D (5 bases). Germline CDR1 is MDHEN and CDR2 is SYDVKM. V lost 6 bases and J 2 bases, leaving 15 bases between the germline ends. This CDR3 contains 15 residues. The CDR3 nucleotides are TGTGCCAGCAGAATCCAGGGTCGACCCACAGATACGCAGTATTTT. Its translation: CASRIQGRPTDTQYF.

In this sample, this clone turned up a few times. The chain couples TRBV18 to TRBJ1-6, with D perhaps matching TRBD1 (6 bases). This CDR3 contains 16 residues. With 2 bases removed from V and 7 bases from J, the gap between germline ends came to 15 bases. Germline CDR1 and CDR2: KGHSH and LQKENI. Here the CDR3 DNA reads TGTGCCAGCTCACCAGGTCCGGGGGCGTGGAATTCACCCCTCCACTTT. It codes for CASSPGPGAWNSPLHF.

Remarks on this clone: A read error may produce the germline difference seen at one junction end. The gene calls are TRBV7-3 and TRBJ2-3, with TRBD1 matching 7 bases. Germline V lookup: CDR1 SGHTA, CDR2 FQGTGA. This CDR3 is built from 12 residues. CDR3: CASSTGTATQYF. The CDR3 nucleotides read TGTGCCAGCAGCACCGGGACAGCTACGCAGTATTTT.

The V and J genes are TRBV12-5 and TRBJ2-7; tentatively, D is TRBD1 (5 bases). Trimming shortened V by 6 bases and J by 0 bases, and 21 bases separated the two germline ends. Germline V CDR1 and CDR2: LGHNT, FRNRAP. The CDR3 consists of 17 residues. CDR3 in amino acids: CASGLDRTSFSSYEQYF. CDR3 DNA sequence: TGTGCTAGTGGCCTTGATAGGACATCTTTTAGCTCCTACGAGCAGTACTTC.

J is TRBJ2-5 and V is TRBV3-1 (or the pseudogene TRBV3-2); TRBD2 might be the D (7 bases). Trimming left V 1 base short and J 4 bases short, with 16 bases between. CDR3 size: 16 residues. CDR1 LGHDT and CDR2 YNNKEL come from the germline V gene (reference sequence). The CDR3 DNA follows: TGTGCCAGCAGCCAAGTAGGGGGGGACTGGCGAGAGACCCAGTACTTC. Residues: CASSQVGGDWRETQYF.

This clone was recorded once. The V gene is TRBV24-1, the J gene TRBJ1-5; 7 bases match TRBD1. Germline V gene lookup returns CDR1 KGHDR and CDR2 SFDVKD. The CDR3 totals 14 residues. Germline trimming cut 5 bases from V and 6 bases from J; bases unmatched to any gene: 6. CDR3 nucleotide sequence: TGTGCCACCAGTGGCAGACAGGGAATTCAGCCCCAGCATTTT. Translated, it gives CATSGRQGIQPQHF.

The DNA of the CDR3 is TGCGCCAGCAGCCAAGATCTTCTAGCGGGAAATAGGGGCATTCAGTACTTC. It is translated as CASSQDLLAGNRGIQYF. The chain combines TRBV4-3 with TRBJ2-4, with 9 bases aligning to TRBD2. V shed 0 bases, J shed 9 bases, and the junction held 12 bases outside the gene matches. The CDR3 has 17 residues. The germline V gene has CDR1 LGHNA and CDR2 YSLEER.

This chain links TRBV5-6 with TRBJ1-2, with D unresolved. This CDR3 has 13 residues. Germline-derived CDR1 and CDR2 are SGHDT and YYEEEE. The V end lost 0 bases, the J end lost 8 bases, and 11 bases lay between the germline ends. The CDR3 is CASSLAGYQGYTF. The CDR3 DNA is TGTGCCAGCAGCTTGGCCGGGTATCAGGGCTACACCTTC.

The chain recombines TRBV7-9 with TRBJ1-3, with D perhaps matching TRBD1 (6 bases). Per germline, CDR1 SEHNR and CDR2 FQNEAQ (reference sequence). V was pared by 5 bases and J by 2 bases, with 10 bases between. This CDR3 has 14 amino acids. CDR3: CASSPGQTGNTIYF. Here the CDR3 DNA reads TGTGCCAGCAGCCCCGGACAGACTGGAAACACCATATATTTT.

The CDR3 bases are TGTGCCAGCAGCCAGGACAGGGGCAGCCGAGCTTTCTTT. It encodes CASSQDRGSRAFF. The rearrangement uses TRBV12-3 or TRBV12-4 and TRBJ1-1, with TRBD1 identical over 9 bases. Trimming took 6 bases from V and 10 from J; bases not matched to a gene: 9. This CDR3 has 13 amino acids.